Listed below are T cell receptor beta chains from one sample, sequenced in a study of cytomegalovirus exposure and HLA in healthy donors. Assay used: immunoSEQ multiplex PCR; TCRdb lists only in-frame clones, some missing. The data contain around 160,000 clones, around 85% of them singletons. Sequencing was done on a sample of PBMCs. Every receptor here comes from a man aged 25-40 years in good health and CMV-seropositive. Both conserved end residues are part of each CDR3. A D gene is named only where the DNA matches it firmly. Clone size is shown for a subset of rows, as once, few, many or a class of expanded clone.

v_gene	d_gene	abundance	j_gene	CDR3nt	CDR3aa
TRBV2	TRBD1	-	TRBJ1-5	TGTGCCAGCAGGGGTCTTCAGGGGGCGAAGCAGCCCCAGCATTTT	CASRGLQGAKQPQHF
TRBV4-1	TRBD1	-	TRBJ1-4	TGCGCCAGCAGCCAAGGACAGGGGGGAAACGAAAAACTGTTTTTT	CASSQGQGGNEKLFF
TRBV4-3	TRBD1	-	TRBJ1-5	TGCGCCAGCAGTCAAGGGACAGGGGGCGTTTATCAGCCCCAGCATTTT	CASSQGTGGVYQPQHF
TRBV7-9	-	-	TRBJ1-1	TGTGCCAGCAGCGGCGGGGCTTTTCACACTGAAGCTTTCTTT	CASSGGAFHTEAFF
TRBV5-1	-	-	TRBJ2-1	TGCGCCAGCAGACAGGAAGGGAATGAGCAGTTCTTC	CASRQEGNEQFF
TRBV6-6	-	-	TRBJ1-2	TGTGCCAGCAGGCAGGACAGTAACTATGGCTACACCTTC	CASRQDSNYGYTF
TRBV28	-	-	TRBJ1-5	TGTGCCAGCAGTTTATCCGGAAGGGGTAGGCATCAGCCCCAGCATTTT	CASSLSGRGRHQPQHF
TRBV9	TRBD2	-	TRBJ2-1	TGTGCCAGCAGCGTAGGTAGCGGGGGTTACAATGAGCAGTTCTTC	CASSVGSGGYNEQFF
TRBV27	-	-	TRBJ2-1	TGTGCCAGCAGACCTCAGGGGAGCTCCTACAATGAGCAGTTCTTC	CASRPQGSSYNEQFF
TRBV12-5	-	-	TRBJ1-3	TGTGCTAGTGGTTTGAGGCTGGGGGGGACCTCTGGAAACACCATATATTTT	CASGLRLGGTSGNTIYF
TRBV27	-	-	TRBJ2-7	TGTGCCAGCAGTTCCAGCTCCTACGAGCAGTACTTC	CASSSSSYEQYF
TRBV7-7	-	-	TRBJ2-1	TGTGCTAGCAGCACGACAGATTACAATGAGCAGTTCTTC	CASSTTDYNEQFF
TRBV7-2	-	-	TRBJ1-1	TGTGCCAGCAGCCGACCGACTTCGAAATTAAGGACTGAAGCTTTCTTT	CASSRPTSKLRTEAFF
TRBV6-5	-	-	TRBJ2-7	TGTGCCAGCACCAACCCTCCGACAGGTAACTACGAGCAGTACTTC	CASTNPPTGNYEQYF
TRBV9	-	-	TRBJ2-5	TGTGCCAGCAGCTTAACAGGAGGGGAAAAGACCCAGTACTTC	CASSLTGGEKTQYF
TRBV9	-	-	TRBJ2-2	TGTGCCAGCAGCGTAGAGTCCAGGGGCTTCGGGGAGCTGTTTTTT	CASSVESRGFGELFF
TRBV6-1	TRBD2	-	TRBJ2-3	TGTGCCAGCAGCCCACTAGCGGGGGGGCCCGATACGCAGTATTTT	CASSPLAGGPDTQYF
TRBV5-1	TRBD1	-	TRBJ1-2	TGCGCCAGCAGCTTTGATATGGACAGGGGAGAGGATGGCTACACCTTC	CASSFDMDRGEDGYTF
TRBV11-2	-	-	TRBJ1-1	TGTGCCAGCAGCCCCGCTCGCACAGGGACAACAGAAGCTTTCTTT	CASSPARTGTTEAFF
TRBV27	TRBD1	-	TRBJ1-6	TGTGCCAGCAGTTTTTTCTTTCCGGGACAGGGGGAGGCCGCCTATAATTCACCCCTCCACTTT	CASSFFFPGQGEAAYNSPLHF
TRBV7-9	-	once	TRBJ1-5	TGTGCCAGCAGTCGACAGGAGAATCAGCCCCAGCATTTT	CASSRQENQPQHF
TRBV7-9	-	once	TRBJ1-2	TGTGCCAGCAGCTTACGGGGAGGAGATATGGACTATGGCTACACCTTC	CASSLRGGDMDYGYTF
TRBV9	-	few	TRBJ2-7	TGTGCCAGCAGCGCCGCCGGGAGTGGTAAGAGCTCCTACGAGCAGTACTTC	CASSAAGSGKSSYEQYF
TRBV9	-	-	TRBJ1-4	TGTGCCAGCAGCCCCATAGGGGCACTGCGGACTAATGAAAAACTGTTTTTT	CASSPIGALRTNEKLFF
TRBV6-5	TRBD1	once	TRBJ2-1	TGTGCCAGCAGTTACTCGGACAGGGGCTATAGTGAGCAGTTCTTC	CASSYSDRGYSEQFF
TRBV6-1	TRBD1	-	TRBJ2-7	TGTGCCAGCAGTGAAATGGGGACAGGGTACCACGAGCAGTACTTC	CASSEMGTGYHEQYF
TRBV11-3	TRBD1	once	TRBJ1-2	TGTGCCAGCAGCACCCGCTCCGGACAGGATGGCTACACCTTC	CASSTRSGQDGYTF